The rows below give T cell receptor beta chains drawn from one sample of a study of T cell responses to AZD1222 COVID-19 vaccine. TCRdb's copy holds only in-frame clones and misses some; the assay was immunoSEQ multiplex PCR. The sample lists around 140,000 clones, about 90% seen once, with about 3% in the top ten. The material was peripheral blood, obtained on day 0 of AZD1222 vaccination. These receptors were obtained from an adult in good health. The CDR3 runs from the conserved cysteine through the conserved F or W. The order of the fields is D gene, J gene, clone size, V gene, CDR3 protein, CDR3 DNA. A D gene is named only where the DNA matches it firmly. Where a row states a size, it is once, few, many or the class of an expanded clone; other rows omit it.

>TRBD2|TRBJ2-5|-|TRBV7-2
CASSTASGGLQETQYF
TGTGCCAGCAGCACCGCTAGCGGGGGGCTTCAAGAGACCCAGTACTTC
>-|TRBJ1-5|-|TRBV6-2/TRBV6-3
CASSYGLFNQPQHF
TGTGCCAGCAGTTACGGTCTGTTCAATCAGCCCCAGCATTTT
>-|TRBJ1-6|-|TRBV27
CASSLSWTQSSYNSPLHF
TGTGCCAGCAGTTTATCTTGGACACAGAGCTCCTATAATTCACCCCTCCACTTT
>-|TRBJ2-1|-|TRBV27
CASTTVSSHNEQFF
TGTGCCAGCACGACGGTCTCTAGTCACAATGAGCAGTTCTTC
>-|TRBJ1-1|-|TRBV6-5
CASSLSMNTEAFF
TGTGCCAGCAGTTTGAGTATGAACACTGAAGCTTTCTTT
>-|TRBJ2-3|-|TRBV7-2
CASSFGASTEDTDTQYF
TGTGCCAGCAGCTTTGGCGCGTCAACCGAGGACACAGATACGCAGTATTTT
>TRBD1|TRBJ2-1|once|TRBV10-3
CAISDQTGNEQFF
TGTGCCATCAGTGACCAGACAGGGAATGAGCAGTTCTTC
>-|TRBJ2-1|-|TRBV3-1/TRBV3-2
CASSQDLCPGPNEQFF
TGTGCCAGCAGCCAAGACCTATGTCCGGGTCCAAATGAGCAGTTCTTC
>-|TRBJ2-7|-|TRBV11-2
CASSPFRGDRGEQYF
TGTGCCAGCAGCCCGTTCCGAGGGGACCGTGGCGAGCAGTACTTC
>-|TRBJ1-2|-|TRBV30
CAWSRNVDYGYTF
TGTGCCTGGAGTCGCAATGTCGACTATGGCTACACCTTC
>TRBD2|TRBJ2-5|-|TRBV11-1
CASSLALLAGGQETQYF
TGTGCCAGCAGCTTAGCGCTACTAGCGGGGGGGCAAGAGACCCAGTACTTC
>-|TRBJ2-1|-|TRBV12-3/TRBV12-4
CASQTGVGNEQFF
TGTGCCAGCCAGACGGGAGTAGGGAATGAGCAGTTCTTC
>-|TRBJ1-2|once|TRBV6-4
CASSDFPLGGGYTF
TGTGCCAGCAGTGACTTTCCCCTAGGTGGTGGCTACACCTTC
>-|TRBJ2-7|-|TRBV6-2/TRBV6-3
CASSQTRGGGVEQYF
TGTGCCAGCAGCCAGACGCGGGGCGGAGGCGTTGAGCAGTACTTC
>-|TRBJ1-4|-|TRBV6-2/TRBV6-3
CASSYSFGTNEKLFF
TGTGCCAGCAGTTACAGTTTTGGAACTAATGAAAAACTGTTTTTT
>-|TRBJ1-3|-|TRBV18
CASSPAGLISGNTIYF
TGTGCCAGCTCACCGGCAGGGCTGATCTCTGGAAACACCATATATTTT
>-|TRBJ1-1|-|TRBV19
CASPPADTEAFF
TGTGCCAGTCCCCCCGCTGACACTGAAGCTTTCTTT
>-|TRBJ1-2|-|TRBV7-2
CASSRSGGDYGYTF
TGTGCCAGCAGCCGGTCGGGGGGCGACTATGGCTACACCTTC
>-|TRBJ1-1|-|TRBV29-1
CSVENGAITAFF
TGCAGCGTTGAAAACGGGGCGATTACGGCTTTCTTT
>-|TRBJ2-3|-|TRBV5-1
CASSLVLSNTDTQYF
TGCGCCAGCAGCTTGGTTTTGAGCAACACAGATACGCAGTATTTT
>TRBD2|TRBJ2-1|-|TRBV19
CASRTLLAGGERQFF
TGTGCCAGTAGAACCTTACTAGCGGGAGGGGAACGCCAGTTCTTC
>-|TRBJ2-1|-|TRBV6-2/TRBV6-3
CASSYQYNEQFF
TGTGCCAGCAGTTACCAGTACAATGAGCAGTTCTTC
>-|TRBJ1-1|-|TRBV30
CAWVPKGLLGTEAFF
TGTGCCTGGGTCCCGAAGGGGCTACTGGGCACTGAAGCTTTCTTT
>TRBD1|TRBJ1-1|-|TRBV19
CASSNRGRNTEAFF
TGTGCCAGTAGCAACAGGGGGAGAAACACTGAAGCTTTCTTT
>-|TRBJ2-4|-|TRBV7-2
CASSPGTYTFDLAKNIQYF
TGTGCCAGCAGCCCCGGGACGTACACTTTTGACCTAGCCAAAAACATTCAGTACTTC
>-|TRBJ2-5|-|TRBV7-2
CASSRQETQYF
TGTGCCAGCAGCCGACAAGAGACCCAGTACTTC
>-|TRBJ1-3|-|TRBV18
CASSPNPGLRSGNTIYF
TGTGCCAGCTCACCTAATCCGGGACTCCGCTCTGGAAACACCATATATTTT
>-|TRBJ1-3|-|TRBV2
CASSEGYPLRNTIYF
TGTGCCAGCAGTGAGGGCTATCCCTTGAGAAACACCATATATTTT
>TRBD1|TRBJ1-4|-|TRBV4-2
CASSVGTGLGKLFF
TGTGCCAGCAGCGTTGGGACAGGGCTCGGGAAACTGTTTTTT
>-|TRBJ2-2|once|TRBV19
CASSATFTGELFF
TGTGCCAGTAGTGCAACCTTTACCGGGGAGCTGTTTTTT
>-|TRBJ1-1|-|TRBV4-3
CASSPGISFTEAFF
TGCGCCAGCAGCCCTGGTATAAGCTTCACTGAAGCTTTCTTT
>-|TRBJ2-6|-|TRBV5-1
CASSLVQGPGANVLTF
TGCGCCAGCAGCTTGGTTCAGGGGCCTGGGGCCAACGTCCTGACTTTC
>-|TRBJ2-5|-|TRBV5-1
CASSSWGGDETQYF
TGCGCCAGCAGCTCGTGGGGCGGGGATGAGACCCAGTACTTC
>TRBD1|TRBJ2-7|few|TRBV4-3
CASSHTLGDRSYEQYF
TGCGCCAGCAGCCACACGTTAGGGGACAGGTCCTACGAGCAGTACTTC
>-|TRBJ2-7|-|TRBV18
CASSPPSTSSYEQYF
TGTGCCAGCTCACCACCGTCGACAAGCTCCTACGAGCAGTACTTC
>-|TRBJ1-2|-|TRBV28
CASSPRTVYGYTF
TGTGCCAGCAGTCCCCGGACAGTTTATGGCTACACCTTC
>-|TRBJ1-3|-|TRBV6-5
CASSYSGSGNTIYF
TGTGCCAGCAGTTACTCGGGCTCTGGAAACACCATATATTTT
>TRBD1|TRBJ1-5|-|TRBV19
CASSMGFRDSLNQPQHF
TGTGCCAGTAGTATGGGCTTCCGGGACAGTCTCAATCAGCCCCAGCATTTT
>-|TRBJ1-2|-|TRBV9
CASSVGQNYGYTF
TGTGCCAGCAGCGTCGGACAGAACTATGGCTACACCTTC
>TRBD1|TRBJ2-2|-|TRBV11-2
CASSLTGGTGELFF
TGTGCCAGCAGCCTGACAGGGGGCACCGGGGAGCTGTTTTTT
>TRBD2|TRBJ2-1|-|TRBV29-1
CSVGGTSLYNEQFF
TGCAGCGTTGGCGGGACTAGCCTCTACAATGAGCAGTTCTTC
>-|TRBJ1-3|-|TRBV6-6
CASSLDRSGNTIYF
TGTGCCAGCAGTCTCGACCGCTCTGGAAACACCATATATTTT
>-|TRBJ2-7|-|TRBV6-5
CASRPGRRSSYEQYF
TGTGCCAGCAGACCGGGACGGAGGAGCTCCTACGAGCAGTACTTC
>-|TRBJ2-1|-|TRBV28
CASREGPYYYNEQFF
TGTGCCAGCAGGGAGGGACCTTACTACTACAATGAGCAGTTCTTC
>-|TRBJ1-1|-|TRBV12-5
CASGLWGYTEAFF
TGTGCTAGTGGTTTGTGGGGGTACACTGAAGCTTTCTTT
>TRBD1|TRBJ1-5|-|TRBV6-6
CASVRQGDQPQHF
TGTGCCAGCGTGAGACAGGGGGATCAGCCCCAGCATTTT